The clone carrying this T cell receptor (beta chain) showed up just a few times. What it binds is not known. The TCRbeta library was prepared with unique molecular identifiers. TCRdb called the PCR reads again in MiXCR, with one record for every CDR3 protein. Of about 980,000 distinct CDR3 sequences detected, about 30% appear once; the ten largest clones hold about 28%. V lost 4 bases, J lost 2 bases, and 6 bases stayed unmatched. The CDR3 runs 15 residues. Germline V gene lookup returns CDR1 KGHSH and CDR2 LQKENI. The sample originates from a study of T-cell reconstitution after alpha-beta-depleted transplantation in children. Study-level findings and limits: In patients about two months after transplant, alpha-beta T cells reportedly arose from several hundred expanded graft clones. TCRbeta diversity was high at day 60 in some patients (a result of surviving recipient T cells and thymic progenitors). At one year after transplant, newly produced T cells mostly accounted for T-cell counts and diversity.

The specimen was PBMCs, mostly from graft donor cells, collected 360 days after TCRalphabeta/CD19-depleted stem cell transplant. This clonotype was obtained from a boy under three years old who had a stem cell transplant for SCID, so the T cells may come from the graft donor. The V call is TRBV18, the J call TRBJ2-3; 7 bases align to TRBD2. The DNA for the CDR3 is TGTGCCAGCTCACTGAGCGGGACTAACACAGATACGCAGTATTTT. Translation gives CASSLSGTNTDTQYF.